This T cell receptor beta chain came from a study of response to subunit inactivated influenza vaccine. Study outcomes and limitations: Each seasonal flu vaccination may recruit only limited new T cells, authors suggested.

Germline CDR1 and CDR2: SGHRS and YFSETQ. This CDR3 region has 16 residues. V was pared by 0 bases and J by 5 bases, with 15 bases between. Via MiXCR, TCRdb re-called the RT-PCR reads, giving one row per CDR3 protein. The sample shows about 310,000 distinct CDR3 sequences, 22% of them seen only once. This clonotype was recorded many times. Its antigen is not known. The source material was PBMCs from blood, sampled roughly 20 months after vaccination. This clonotype was obtained from a man aged 50 to 69 who received an inactivated influenza vaccine. The chain has TRBV5-1 and TRBJ2-4; TRBD1 is a possible D gene (6 bases). For the CDR3, the DNA is TGCGCCAGCAGCTTGGCCACAGGGAGCACCCAAAACATTCAGTACTTC. Translated: CASSLATGSTQNIQYF.